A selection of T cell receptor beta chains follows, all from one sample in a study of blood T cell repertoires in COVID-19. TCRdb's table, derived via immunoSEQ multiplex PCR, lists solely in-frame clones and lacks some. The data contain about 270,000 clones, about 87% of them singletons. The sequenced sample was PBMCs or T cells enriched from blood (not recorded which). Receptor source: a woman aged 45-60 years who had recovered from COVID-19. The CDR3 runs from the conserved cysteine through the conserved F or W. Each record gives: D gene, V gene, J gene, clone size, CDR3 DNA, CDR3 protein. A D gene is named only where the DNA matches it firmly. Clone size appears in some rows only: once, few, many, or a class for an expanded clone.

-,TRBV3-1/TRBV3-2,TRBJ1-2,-,TGTGCCAGCAGCCAGGAAGGTAGACATTATGGCTACACCTTC,CASSQEGRHYGYTF
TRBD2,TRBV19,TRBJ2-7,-,TGTGCCAGTACCCCTACCTCACCCGGACTAGCGGGAGTCAACGAGCAGTACTTC,CASTPTSPGLAGVNEQYF
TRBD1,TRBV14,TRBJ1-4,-,TGTGCCAGCAGCCCCTCCCGGGGGACAGGGCCTGAAAAACTGTTTTTT,CASSPSRGTGPEKLFF
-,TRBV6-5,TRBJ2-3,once,TGTGCCAGCAGGTCGGCGGGCGCAAGTTTAGATACGCAGTATTTT,CASRSAGASLDTQYF
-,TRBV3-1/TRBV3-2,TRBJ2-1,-,TGTGCCAGCAGCCAAGCCTTCCTTGGCGGGACTCATCTCCGTCAAATGCCAAATGAGCAGTTCTTC,CASSQAFLGGTHLRQMPNEQFF
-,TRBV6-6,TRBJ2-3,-,TGTGCCAGCAACAGACTAACCACAGATACGCAGTATTTT,CASNRLTTDTQYF
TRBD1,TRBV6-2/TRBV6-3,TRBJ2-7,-,TGTGCCAGCACCCCGACAGGGTCCAACGAGCAGTACTTC,CASTPTGSNEQYF
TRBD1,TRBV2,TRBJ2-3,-,TGTGCCAGCAGAGAGGACAGGCCTCAGTATTTT,CASREDRPQYF
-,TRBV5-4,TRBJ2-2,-,TGTGCCAGCACCTCCGGGGTTCCCTCCGGGGAGCTGTTTTTT,CASTSGVPSGELFF
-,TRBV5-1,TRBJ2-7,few,TGCGCCAGCAGCTTGAATACTGCTTTCTACGAGCAGTACTTC,CASSLNTAFYEQYF
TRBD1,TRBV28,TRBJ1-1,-,TGTGCCAGCAGTTTTAGGGGGACAGCGAGTCGGGAAGCTTTCTTT,CASSFRGTASREAFF
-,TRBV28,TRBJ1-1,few,TGTGCCAGCAACATCAACCGGGTCGAAGCTTTCTTT,CASNINRVEAFF
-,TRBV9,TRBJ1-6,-,TGTGCCAGCAGCGCACAGGTTCAAGATTCACCCCTCCACTTT,CASSAQVQDSPLHF
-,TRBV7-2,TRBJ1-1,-,TGTGCCAGCAGCTTAGCGGTGAGGCCAGGGTGGGCCACTGAAGCTTTCTTT,CASSLAVRPGWATEAFF
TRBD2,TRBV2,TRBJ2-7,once,TGTGCCAGCAAGGGGACTAGCGGAACCTACGAGCAGTACTTC,CASKGTSGTYEQYF
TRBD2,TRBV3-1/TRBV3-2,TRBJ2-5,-,TGTGCCAGCAGCCCAGAACCTACTAGCGGCCAAGAGACCCAGTACTTC,CASSPEPTSGQETQYF
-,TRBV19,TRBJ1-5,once,TGTGCCAGTAGTCTTTCCACAGGCGGAAGGGGCGGACAGCCCCAGCATTTT,CASSLSTGGRGGQPQHF
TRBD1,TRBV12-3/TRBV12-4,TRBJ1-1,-,TGTGCCAGCAGTTTGCACAGGGGAACTGAAGCTTTCTTT,CASSLHRGTEAFF
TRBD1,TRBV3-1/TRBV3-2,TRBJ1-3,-,TGTGCCAGCAGCCAACGGGACAGAAAAGGAAACACCATATATTTT,CASSQRDRKGNTIYF
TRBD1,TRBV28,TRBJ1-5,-,TGTGCCAGCAGTTTAACCTACGACAGGGTGCCCAATCAGCCCCAGCATTTT,CASSLTYDRVPNQPQHF
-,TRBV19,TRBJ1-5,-,TGTGCCAGTAAACACAGGGATAGTCAGCCCCAGCATTTT,CASKHRDSQPQHF
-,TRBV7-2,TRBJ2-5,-,TGTGCCAGCAGCTACGGCGGGGAGACCCAGTACTTC,CASSYGGETQYF
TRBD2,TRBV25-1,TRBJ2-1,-,TGTGCCAGCGCTGACTGGACTAGCGGGACAAATGAGCAGTTCTTC,CASADWTSGTNEQFF
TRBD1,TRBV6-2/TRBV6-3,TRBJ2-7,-,TGTGCCAGCAGTCCCTGGGACAGCCGCTCCTACGAGCAGTACTTC,CASSPWDSRSYEQYF
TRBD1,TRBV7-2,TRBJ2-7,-,TGTGCCAGCAGCGCAGGGGGCGCAAGCTCCTACGAGCAGTACTTC,CASSAGGASSYEQYF
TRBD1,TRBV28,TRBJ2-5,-,TGTGCCAGCAGACCGGGACAGGGGGTTCAAGAGACCCAGTACTTC,CASRPGQGVQETQYF
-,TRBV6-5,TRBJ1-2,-,TGTGCCAGCAGCCGAATCCGACGGGAGGACTATGGCTACACCTTC,CASSRIRREDYGYTF
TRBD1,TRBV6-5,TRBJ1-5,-,TGTGCCAGCAGGCACAGGGGGAGCAATCAGCCCCAGCATTTT,CASRHRGSNQPQHF
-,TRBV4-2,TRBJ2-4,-,TGTGCCAGCAGCCAAGGGGGGCAGGAGGTTAGCAAAAACATTCAGTACTTC,CASSQGGQEVSKNIQYF
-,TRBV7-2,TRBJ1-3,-,TGTGCCAGCAGCCCAAGCATCGGAAACACCATATATTTT,CASSPSIGNTIYF
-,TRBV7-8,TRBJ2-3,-,TGTGCCAGCAGCCCTAGCACAGATACGCAGTATTTT,CASSPSTDTQYF
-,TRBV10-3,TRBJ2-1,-,TGTGCCATCCGGAAAGACAGTGAGCAGTTCTTC,CAIRKDSEQFF
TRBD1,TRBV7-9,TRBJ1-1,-,TGTGCCAGCAGCGCAAGACAGGGCGGCACTGAAGCTTTCTTT,CASSARQGGTEAFF
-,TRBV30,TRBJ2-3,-,TGTGCCTGGAACCACAAGGATACGCAGTATTTT,CAWNHKDTQYF
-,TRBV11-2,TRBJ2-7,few,TGTGCCAGCAGCTTCAGGGCTCAAATCTCCTACGAGCAGTACTTC,CASSFRAQISYEQYF
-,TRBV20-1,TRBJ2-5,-,TGCAGTGCCTCCCTATTGGAGACCCAGTACTTC,CSASLLETQYF
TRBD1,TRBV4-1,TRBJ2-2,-,TGCGCCAGCAGTAAGTTGGACAGGGAGCGTACCGGGGAGCTGTTTTTT,CASSKLDRERTGELFF
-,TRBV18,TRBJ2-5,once,TGTGCCAGCTCACCACGTCAGGGTAAAGAGACCCAGTACTTC,CASSPRQGKETQYF
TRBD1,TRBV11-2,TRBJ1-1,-,TGTGCCAGCAGCTTAGATTTCAGGACAGGGAGAACTGAAGCTTTCTTT,CASSLDFRTGRTEAFF
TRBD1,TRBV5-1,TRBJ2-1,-,TGCGCCAGCAGCTGGACAGGGAGTTACAATGAGCAGTTCTTC,CASSWTGSYNEQFF
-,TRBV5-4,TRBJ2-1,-,TGTGCCAGCAGCGCACCTACTAGAAGCAATGAGCAGTTCTTC,CASSAPTRSNEQFF
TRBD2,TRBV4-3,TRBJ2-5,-,TGCGCCAGCAGCCGAGAAATAAGCGGGAGGACCCGTGCAGAGACCCAGTACTTC,CASSREISGRTRAETQYF
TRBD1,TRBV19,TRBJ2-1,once,TGTGCCAGTGCCCATAGGACAACAGGGGGCTCCTACAATGAGCAGTTCTTC,CASAHRTTGGSYNEQFF
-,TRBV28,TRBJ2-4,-,TGTGCCAGCAGTCCCAACGGGGGGCTAGCAAACATTCAGTACTTC,CASSPNGGLANIQYF
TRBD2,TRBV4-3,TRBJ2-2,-,TGCGCCAGCAGCCAAGACGGACTAGCGGGAGGGCCCCGGGAGCTGTTTTTT,CASSQDGLAGGPRELFF
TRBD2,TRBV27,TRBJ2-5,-,TGTGCCAGCAGTTTACGTCCTAGCGGGAGGAGTCAAGAGACCCAGTACTTC,CASSLRPSGRSQETQYF
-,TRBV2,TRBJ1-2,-,TGTGCCAGCAGTCCCTGGACAGCTTACTATGGCTACACCTTC,CASSPWTAYYGYTF
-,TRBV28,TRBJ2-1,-,TGTGCCAGCAGGCCGACTTTAGTGCCTGAGCAGTTCTTC,CASRPTLVPEQFF
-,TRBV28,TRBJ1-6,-,TGTGCCAGCAGTTTTCGCCGCGGTCTGAGGGCCCTCCACTTT,CASSFRRGLRALHF
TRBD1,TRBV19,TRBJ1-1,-,TGTGCCAGTAACAGGGGCTCGACGACGAACACTGAAGCTTTCTTT,CASNRGSTTNTEAFF